This T cell receptor (beta chain) is drawn from a study of cytomegalovirus exposure and HLA in healthy donors. Remarks on this clone: Its antigen is as yet unknown.

Use of 60 Vbeta and 13 Jbeta primers characterized the PCR. Original data processing: In a later analysis, around 12 million of some 80 million unique beta chains occurred in at least two donors. Profiling relied on immunoSEQ multiplex PCR, and the TCRdb table lists in-frame clones only, not all of them. V, J and clone size are taken as reported in that table, and D and trimming were inferred from the DNA itself. The sample includes 60,000 to 75,000 clones, roughly four fifths of them seen just once. The CDR3 has 13 residues. The trim removed 2 bases at V and 4 bases at J, leaving 1 base unmatched. Per germline, CDR1 SGDLS and CDR2 YYNGEE. General observations from the study: Trimming of TCR beta V- and J-genes showed a link, identified in a later analysis, to a missense DCLRE1C variant. Some V segments (TRBV6-2 and TRBV6-3 among them) were excluded as indistinguishable. CMV serostatus stood as the only immune exposure information on hand.

The receptor's source is a woman aged 25 to 39 in good health and CMV-seropositive. Source material: PBMCs. The chain recombines TRBV9 with TRBJ1-1, with 8 bases that match TRBD1. The CDR3 loop is CASSVDRGTEAFF. CDR3 DNA: TGTGCCAGCAGCGTCGACAGGGGCACTGAAGCTTTCTTT.